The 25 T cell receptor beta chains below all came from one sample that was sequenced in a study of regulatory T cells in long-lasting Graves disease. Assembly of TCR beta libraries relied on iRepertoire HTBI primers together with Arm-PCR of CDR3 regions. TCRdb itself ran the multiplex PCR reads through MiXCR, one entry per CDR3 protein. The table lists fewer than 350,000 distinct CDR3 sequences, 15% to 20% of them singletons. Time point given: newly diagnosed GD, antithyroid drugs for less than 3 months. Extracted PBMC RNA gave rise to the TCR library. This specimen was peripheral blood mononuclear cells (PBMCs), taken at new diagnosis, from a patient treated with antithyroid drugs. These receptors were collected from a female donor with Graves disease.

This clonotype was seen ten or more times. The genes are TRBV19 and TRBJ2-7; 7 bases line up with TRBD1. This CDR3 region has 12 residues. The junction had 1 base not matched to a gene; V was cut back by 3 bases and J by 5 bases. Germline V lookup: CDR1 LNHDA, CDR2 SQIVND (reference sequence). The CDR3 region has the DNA TGTGCCAGTAGTATTACAGGGGACGAGCAGTACTTC. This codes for CASSITGDEQYF.

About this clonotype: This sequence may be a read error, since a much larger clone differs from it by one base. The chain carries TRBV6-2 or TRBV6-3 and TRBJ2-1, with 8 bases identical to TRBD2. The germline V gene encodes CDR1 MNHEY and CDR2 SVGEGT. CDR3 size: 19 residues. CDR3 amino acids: CVSTVFGSGSKRSYNEQFF. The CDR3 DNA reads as TGTGTCAGCACCGTATTTGGAAGCGGGAGTAAGAGGTCCTACAATGAGCAGTTCTTC.

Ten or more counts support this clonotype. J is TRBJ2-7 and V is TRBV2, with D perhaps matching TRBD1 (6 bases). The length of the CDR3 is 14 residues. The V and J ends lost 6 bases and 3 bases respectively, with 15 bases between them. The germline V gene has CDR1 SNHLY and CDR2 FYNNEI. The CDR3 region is CASSSRRDNYEQYF. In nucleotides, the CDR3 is TGTGCCAGCAGCTCGCGCCGGGACAACTACGAGCAGTACTTC.

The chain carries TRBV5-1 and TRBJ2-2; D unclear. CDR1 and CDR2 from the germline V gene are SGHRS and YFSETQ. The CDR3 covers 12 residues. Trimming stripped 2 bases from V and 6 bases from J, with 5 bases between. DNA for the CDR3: TGCGCCAGCAGCTTCTTAGCCGGGGAGCTGTTTTTT. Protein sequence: CASSFLAGELFF.

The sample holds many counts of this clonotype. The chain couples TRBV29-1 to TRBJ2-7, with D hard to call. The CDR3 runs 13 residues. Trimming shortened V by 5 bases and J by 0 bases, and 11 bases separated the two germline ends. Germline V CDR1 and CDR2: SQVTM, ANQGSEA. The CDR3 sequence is CSVPGPSSYEQYF. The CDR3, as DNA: TGCAGCGTTCCCGGGCCGAGCTCCTACGAGCAGTACTTC.

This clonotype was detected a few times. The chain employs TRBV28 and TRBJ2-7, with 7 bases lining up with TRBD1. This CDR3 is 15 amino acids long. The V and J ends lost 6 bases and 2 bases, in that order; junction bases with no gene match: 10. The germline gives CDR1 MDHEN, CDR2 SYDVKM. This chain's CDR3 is CASSPARTGAYEQYF. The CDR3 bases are TGTGCCAGCAGCCCGGCCCGGACAGGCGCCTACGAGCAGTACTTC.

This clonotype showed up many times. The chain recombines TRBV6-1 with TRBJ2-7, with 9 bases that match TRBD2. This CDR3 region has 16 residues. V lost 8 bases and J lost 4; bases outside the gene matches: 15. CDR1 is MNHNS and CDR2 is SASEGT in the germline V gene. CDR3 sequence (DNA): TGTGCCAGCCGATCCGGGACTAGCCTTTTTTTGTACGAGCAGTACTTC. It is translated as CASRSGTSLFLYEQYF.

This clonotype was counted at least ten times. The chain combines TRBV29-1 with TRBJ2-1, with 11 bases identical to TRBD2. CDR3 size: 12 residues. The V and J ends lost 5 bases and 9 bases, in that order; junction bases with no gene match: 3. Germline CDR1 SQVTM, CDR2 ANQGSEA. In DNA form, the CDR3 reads TGCAGCGTTATAGCGGGAGGGGTTGAGCAGTTCTTC. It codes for CSVIAGGVEQFF.

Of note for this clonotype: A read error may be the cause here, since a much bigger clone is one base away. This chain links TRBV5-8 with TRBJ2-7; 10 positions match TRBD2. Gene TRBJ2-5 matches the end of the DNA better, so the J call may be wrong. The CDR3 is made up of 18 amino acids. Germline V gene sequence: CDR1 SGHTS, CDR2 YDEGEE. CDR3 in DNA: TGTGCCAGCAGCTTGTGGGCCGGACTAGCGGCAGGTCCAGAGACCCAGTACTTC. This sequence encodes CASSLWAGLAAGPETQYF.

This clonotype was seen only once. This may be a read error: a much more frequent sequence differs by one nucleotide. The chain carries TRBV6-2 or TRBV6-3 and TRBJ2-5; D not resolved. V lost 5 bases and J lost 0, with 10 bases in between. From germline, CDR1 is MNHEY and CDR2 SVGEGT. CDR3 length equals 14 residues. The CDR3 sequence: CASSDPTYQETQYF. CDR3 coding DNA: TGTGCCAGCAGTGACCCGACATACCAAGAGACCCAGTACTTC.

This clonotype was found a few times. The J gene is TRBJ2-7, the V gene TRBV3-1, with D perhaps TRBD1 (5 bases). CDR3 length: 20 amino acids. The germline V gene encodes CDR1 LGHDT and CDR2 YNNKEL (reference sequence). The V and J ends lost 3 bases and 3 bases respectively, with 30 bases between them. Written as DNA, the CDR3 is TGTGCCAGCAGCCATCCCACCCCAACTACAGGTGCTAGAATCCTCTACGAGCAGTACTTC. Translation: CASSHPTPTTGARILYEQYF.

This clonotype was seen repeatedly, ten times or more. CDR3 sequence reads: CASTLTGKYQPQHF. Written as DNA, the CDR3 is TGTGCCAGCACCCTCACAGGGAAGTATCAGCCCCAGCATTTT. The V call is TRBV27, the J call TRBJ1-5; weak D call: TRBD1 (6 bases). Trimming took off 7 bases at V and 5 bases at J, with 15 bases between the two ends. Looked up from germline, CDR1 is MNHEY and CDR2 is SMNVEV (reference sequence). CDR3 size: 14 residues.

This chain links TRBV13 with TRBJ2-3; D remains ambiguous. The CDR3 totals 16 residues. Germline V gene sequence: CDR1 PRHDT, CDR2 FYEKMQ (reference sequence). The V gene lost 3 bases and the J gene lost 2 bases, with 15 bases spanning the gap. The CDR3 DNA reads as TGTGCCAGCAGCTTCTCGGGCGAGATTTTCACAGATACGCAGTATTTT. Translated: CASSFSGEIFTDTQYF. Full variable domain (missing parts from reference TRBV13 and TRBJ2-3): AAGVIQSPRHLIKEKRETATLKCYPIPRHDTVYWYQQGPGQDPQFLISFYEKMQSDKGSIPDRFSAQQFSDYHSELNMSSLELGDSALYFCASSFSGEIFTDTQYFGPGTRLTVL.

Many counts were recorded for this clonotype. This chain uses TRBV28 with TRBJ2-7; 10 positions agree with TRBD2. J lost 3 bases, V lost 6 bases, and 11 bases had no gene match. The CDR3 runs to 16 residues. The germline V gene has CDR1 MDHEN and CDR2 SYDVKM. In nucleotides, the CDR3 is TGTGCCAGCAGAGCCCCAGCGGGAGGGCTTTTCTACGAGCAGTACTTC. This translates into CASRAPAGGLFYEQYF.

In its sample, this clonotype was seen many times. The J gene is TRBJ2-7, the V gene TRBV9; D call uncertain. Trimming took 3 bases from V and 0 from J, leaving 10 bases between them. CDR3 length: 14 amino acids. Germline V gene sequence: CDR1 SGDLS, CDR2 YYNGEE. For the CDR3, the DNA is TGTGCCAGCAGCGGTGGGCCCGGCTCCTACGAGCAGTACTTC. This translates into CASSGGPGSYEQYF.

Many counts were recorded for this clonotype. CDR3 coding DNA: TGCAGTGCTCTGGACAGCTACCAAGAGACCCAGTACTTC. It codes for CSALDSYQETQYF. V gene TRBV20-1 combines with J gene TRBJ2-5, with D perhaps TRBD1 (6 bases). Germline lookup yields CDR1 DFQATT and CDR2 SNEGSKA (reference sequence). The CDR3 is made up of 13 amino acids. Trimming cost V 5 bases and J 0 bases, with 10 bases left between them.

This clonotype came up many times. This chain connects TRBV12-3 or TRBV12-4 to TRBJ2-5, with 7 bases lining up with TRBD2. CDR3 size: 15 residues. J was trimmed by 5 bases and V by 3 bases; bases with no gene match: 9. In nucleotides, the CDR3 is TGTGCCAGCAGTTTTTGGCGGGAGTCGGGGGAGACCCAGTACTTC. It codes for CASSFWRESGETQYF.

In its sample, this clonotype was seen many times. Here the CDR3 DNA reads TGCGCCAGCAGCTTGGTTGGCGGAGGCACTGAAGCTTTCTTT. Its protein is CASSLVGGGTEAFF. The V gene is TRBV5-1, the J gene TRBJ1-1; D is undetermined. The CDR3 is 14 amino acids. The ends were cut back, 0 bases at V and 4 bases at J, with 10 bases in the middle. The V gene's germline CDR1 is SGHRS and CDR2 YFSETQ.

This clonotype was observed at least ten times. CDR3 bases: TGCAGCGTGAGACTTTTTTCTAATGAGCAGTTCTTC. It translates to CSVRLFSNEQFF. J is TRBJ2-1 and V is TRBV29-1; D gene ambiguous. The CDR3 has 12 amino acids. The germline V gene has CDR1 SQVTM and CDR2 ANQGSEA. Trimming removed 6 bases from V and 7 bases from J, with 13 bases in between.

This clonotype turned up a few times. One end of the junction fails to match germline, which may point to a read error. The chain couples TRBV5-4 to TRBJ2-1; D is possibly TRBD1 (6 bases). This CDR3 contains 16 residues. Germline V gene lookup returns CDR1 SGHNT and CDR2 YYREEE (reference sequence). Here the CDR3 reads CASSSPRGRSYNEQFF. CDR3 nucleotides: TGTGCCAGCAGCTCTCCCAGGGGACGCTCCTACAATGAGCAGTTCTTT. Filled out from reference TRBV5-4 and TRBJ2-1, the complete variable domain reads ETGVTQSPTHLIKTRGQQVTLRCSSQSGHNTVSWYQQALGQGPQFIFQYYREEENGRGNFPPRFSGLQFPNYSSELNVNALELDDSALYLCASSSPRGRSYNEQFFGPGTRLTVL.

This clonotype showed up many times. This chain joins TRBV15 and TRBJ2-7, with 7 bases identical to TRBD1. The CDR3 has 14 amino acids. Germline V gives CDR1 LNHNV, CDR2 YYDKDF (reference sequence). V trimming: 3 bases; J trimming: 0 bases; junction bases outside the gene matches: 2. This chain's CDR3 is CATSRAGGSYEQYF. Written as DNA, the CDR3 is TGTGCCACCAGCAGGGCAGGGGGCTCCTACGAGCAGTACTTC.

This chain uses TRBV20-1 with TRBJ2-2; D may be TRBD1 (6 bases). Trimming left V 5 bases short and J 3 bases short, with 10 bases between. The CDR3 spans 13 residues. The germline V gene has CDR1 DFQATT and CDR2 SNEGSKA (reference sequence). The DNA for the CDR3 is TGCAGTGCTGGAAACAGGGACACCGGGGAGCTGTTTTTT. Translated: CSAGNRDTGELFF.

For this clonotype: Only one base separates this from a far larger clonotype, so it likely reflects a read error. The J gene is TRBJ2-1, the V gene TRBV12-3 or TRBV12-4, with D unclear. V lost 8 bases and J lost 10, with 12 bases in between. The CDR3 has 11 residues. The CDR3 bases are TGTGCCAGCGCCTTAGGGTACGAGCAGTTCTTC. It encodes CASALGYEQFF.

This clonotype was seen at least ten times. The CDR3 nucleotides are TGTGCCAGCAGTTTCCGGGACGGGGCCTACGAGCAGTACTTC. It encodes CASSFRDGAYEQYF. V gene TRBV27 combines with J gene TRBJ2-7; D could derive from TRBD1 or TRBD2 (5 bases each). The CDR3 length is 14 residues. The V end lost 3 bases, the J end lost 2 bases, and 11 bases lay between the germline ends. Germline V lookup: CDR1 MNHEY, CDR2 SMNVEV (reference sequence).

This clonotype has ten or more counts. The CDR3 bases are TGTGCTAGTGGTCCTTCGGAGTGGGGACGAACTTATAACACCGGGGAGCTGTTTTTT. Its translation: CASGPSEWGRTYNTGELFF. The genes are TRBV12-5 and TRBJ2-2; either TRBD1 or TRBD2 may supply D (5 bases each). The CDR3 contains 19 residues. Looked up from germline, CDR1 is LGHNT and CDR2 is FRNRAP. V was pared by 5 bases and J by 2 bases, with 24 bases between.